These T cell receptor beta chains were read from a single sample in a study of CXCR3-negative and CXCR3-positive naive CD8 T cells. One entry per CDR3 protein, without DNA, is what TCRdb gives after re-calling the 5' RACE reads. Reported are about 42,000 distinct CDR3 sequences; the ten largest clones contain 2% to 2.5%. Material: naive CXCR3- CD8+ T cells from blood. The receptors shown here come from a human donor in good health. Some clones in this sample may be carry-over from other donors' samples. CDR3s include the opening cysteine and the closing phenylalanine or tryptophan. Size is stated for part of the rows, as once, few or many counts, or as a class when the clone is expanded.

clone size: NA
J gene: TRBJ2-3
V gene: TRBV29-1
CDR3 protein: CSVFGLGDSTDTQYF

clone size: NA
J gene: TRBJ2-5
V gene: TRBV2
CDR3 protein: CASSEFVGQETQYF

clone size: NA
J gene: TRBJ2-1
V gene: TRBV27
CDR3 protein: CASRSSGVTYNEQFF

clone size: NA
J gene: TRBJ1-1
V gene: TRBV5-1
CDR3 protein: CASSLEWNTEAFF

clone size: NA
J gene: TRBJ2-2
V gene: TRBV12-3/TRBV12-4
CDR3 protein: CASSFRQGGTGELFF

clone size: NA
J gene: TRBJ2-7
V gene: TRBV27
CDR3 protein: CASSNQDRVYF

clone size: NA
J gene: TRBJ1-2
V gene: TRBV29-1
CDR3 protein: CSVDPELDYGYTF

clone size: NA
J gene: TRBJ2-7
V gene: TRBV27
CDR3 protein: CASSSTGQSSYEQYF

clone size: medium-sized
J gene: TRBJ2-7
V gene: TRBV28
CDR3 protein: CASSPWDRGYEQYF

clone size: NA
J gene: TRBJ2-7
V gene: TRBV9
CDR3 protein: CASSVEVRTSLYEQYF

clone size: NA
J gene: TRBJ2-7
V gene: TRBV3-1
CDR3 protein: CASSQDNYEQYF

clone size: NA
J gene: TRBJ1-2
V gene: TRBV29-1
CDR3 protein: CSVEAGGGLAF

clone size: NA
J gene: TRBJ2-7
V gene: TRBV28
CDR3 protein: CASRPGTGGDEQYF

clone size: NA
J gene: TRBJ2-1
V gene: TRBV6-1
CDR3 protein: CASSETIAGGNEQFF

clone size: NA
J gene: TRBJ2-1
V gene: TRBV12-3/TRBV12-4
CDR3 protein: CASGRADEQFF

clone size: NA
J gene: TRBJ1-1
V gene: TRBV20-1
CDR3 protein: CSASGQNTEAFF

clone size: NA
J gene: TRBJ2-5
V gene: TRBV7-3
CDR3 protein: CASSLTPQETQYF

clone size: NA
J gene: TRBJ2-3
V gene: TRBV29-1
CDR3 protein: CSVEDGNTDTQYF

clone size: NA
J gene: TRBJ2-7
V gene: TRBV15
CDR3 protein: CATSTLSGDLPSYEQYF

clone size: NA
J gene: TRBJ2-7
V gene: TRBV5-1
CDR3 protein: CASSLATGDSFEQYF

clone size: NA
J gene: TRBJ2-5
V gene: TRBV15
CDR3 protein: CATSREAPGETQYF

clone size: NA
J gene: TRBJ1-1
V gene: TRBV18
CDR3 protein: CASSRLSTQVGNTEAFF

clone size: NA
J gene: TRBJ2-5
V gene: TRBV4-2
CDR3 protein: CASSQDPPDGRARETQYF

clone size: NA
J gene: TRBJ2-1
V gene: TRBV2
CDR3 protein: CASSGQGDMNEQFF

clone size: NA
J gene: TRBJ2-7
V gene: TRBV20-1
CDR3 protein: CSARDRLSLEQYF

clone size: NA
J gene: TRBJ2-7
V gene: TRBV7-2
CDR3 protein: CASGLSISYEQYF

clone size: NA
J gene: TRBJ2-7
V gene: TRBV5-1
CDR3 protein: CASSPGTGYNEQYF

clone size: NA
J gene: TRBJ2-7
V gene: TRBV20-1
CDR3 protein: CSAASGSNKEQYF

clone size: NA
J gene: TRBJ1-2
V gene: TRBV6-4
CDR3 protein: CANLGRGGYTF